Detailed here is one T cell receptor beta chain. Generated by immunoSEQ multiplex PCR, the TCRdb table keeps only in-frame clones and is missing some. This table holds some 90,000 clones, around nine tenths found once. In germline, CDR1 is SGHRS, CDR2 YFSETQ. This CDR3 has 17 residues. V was pared by 1 base and J by 0 bases, with 9 bases of the junction left unmatched. This specimen belongs to a study of blood T cell repertoires in COVID-19. The sample was peripheral blood. This TCR was recovered from a woman in her sixties with COVID-19, enrolled during active disease. This rearrangement joins TRBV5-1 to TRBJ1-2; 7 bases map to TRBD1. CDR3 nucleotide sequence: TGCGCCAGCAGCTTGAGTCCTACAGGGGTAGCTAACTATGGCTACACCTTC. It specifies CASSLSPTGVANYGYTF.